A single sample gave rise to the 21 T cell receptor beta chains below, sequenced in a study of shared clonotypes between healthy human individuals. This table comes from immunoSEQ multiplex PCR, and its TCRdb copy is limited to in-frame clones, with some not included. This sample carries hundreds of thousands of clones, approximately 73% of them seen once, and the ten largest clones take 1.5% to 2%. Sequencing was performed on memory CD4+ T cells sorted from blood. Regarding subset: CD45RA-negative fraction. Every receptor here comes from a woman between 25 and 40 years old in good health.

The chain links TRBV25-1 to TRBJ1-4; 8 bases fit TRBD1. Germline-derived CDR1 and CDR2 are MGHDK and SYGVNS. This CDR3 has 14 residues. With V trimmed by 4 bases and J by 6 bases, 4 bases remained unmatched. CDR3 nucleotide sequence: TGTGCCAGCAGTGCCCCAGGGGGCGATGAAAAACTGTTTTTT. This codes for CASSAPGGDEKLFF. The full variable domain, its missing parts supplied by reference TRBV25-1 and TRBJ1-4, is EADIYQTPRYLVIGTGKKITLECSQTMGHDKMYWYQQDPGMELHLIHYSYGVNSTEKGDLSSESTVSRIRTEHFPLTLESARPSHTSQYLCASSAPGGDEKLFFGSGTQLSVL.

The CDR3 region has the DNA TGTGCCAGCAGCGCAGAAACCTACGAGCAGTACTTC. As protein: CASSAETYEQYF. This chain uses TRBV7-8 with TRBJ2-7, with D uncertain. V lost 5 bases and J lost 2, with 7 bases in between. The CDR3 contains 12 residues. Germline CDR1 is SGHVS and CDR2 is FQNEAQ.

The chain couples TRBV11-2 to TRBJ1-2; TRBD1 matches at 9 bases. V lost 6 bases to trimming and J lost 3 bases; unmatched junction nucleotides: 11. CDR1 is SGHAT, CDR2 FQNNGV, per germline. The CDR3 spans 16 residues. CDR3 nucleotides: TGTGCCAGCAGTCCGACTCACAGGGGGCCCTACTATGGCTACACCTTC. Encoded protein: CASSPTHRGPYYGYTF.

The J gene is TRBJ2-7, the V gene TRBV2; the match to TRBD2 covers 8 bases. With 5 bases clipped from V and 7 bases from J, the junction kept 13 bases outside the gene matches. The CDR3 extends over 15 amino acids. In germline, CDR1 is SNHLY, CDR2 FYNNEI. Here the CDR3 DNA reads TGTGCCAGCAGTCTCCTTACTAGCGGCACTAGTGAGCAGTACTTC. It codes for CASSLLTSGTSEQYF.

Concerning this clone: Within the sample, other DNA sequences also encode this same CDR3. J is TRBJ2-1 and V is TRBV5-1; 7 bases line up with TRBD2. The V gene's germline CDR1 is SGHRS and CDR2 YFSETQ. The CDR3 sequence is 15 residues long. The V segment lost 0 bases and the J segment 5 bases; nucleotides outside the gene matches: 5. As DNA, the CDR3 is TGCGCCAGCAGCTTGGGCGGGAGCGTCAACAATGAGCAGTTCTTC. Translated, it gives CASSLGGSVNNEQFF.

This chain links TRBV18 with TRBJ1-2; tentatively, D is TRBD1 (5 bases). Germline-derived CDR1 and CDR2 are KGHSH and LQKENI. This CDR3 contains 13 residues. Trimming took 3 bases from V and 4 from J, leaving 9 bases between them. The CDR3 coding sequence is TGTGCCAGCTCACCCGCAGGGACCTATGGCTACACCTTC. This sequence encodes CASSPAGTYGYTF.

The rearrangement links TRBV6-1 to TRBJ2-1; D is unclear. With 8 bases removed from V and 0 bases from J, the gap between germline ends came to 11 bases. The CDR3 length is 14 residues. The germline V gene has CDR1 MNHNS and CDR2 SASEGT. The CDR3 sequence: CASVLQNSYNEQFF. The CDR3 DNA sequence: TGTGCCAGCGTGCTCCAAAACTCCTACAATGAGCAGTTCTTC.

This clone was detected once. The J gene is TRBJ2-7, the V gene TRBV7-6; D call uncertain. CDR1 is SGHVS and CDR2 is FNYEAQ in the germline V gene. CDR3 size: 11 residues. Trimming took 4 bases from V and 6 from J, leaving 7 bases between them. The CDR3 here is CASSSYGEQYF. In DNA, the CDR3 is TGTGCCAGCAGCTCGTACGGCGAGCAGTACTTC.

This clone was seen a single time. This chain joins TRBV19 and TRBJ2-1; 11 bases map to TRBD1. Germline-derived CDR1 and CDR2 are LNHDA and SQIVND (reference sequence). V lost 6 bases and J lost 7; bases outside the gene matches: 5. This CDR3 spans 14 amino acids. The CDR3 DNA sequence: TGTGCCAGTAGGCAGGACAGGGGGCAAAATGAGCAGTTCTTC. Encoded protein: CASRQDRGQNEQFF.

The rearrangement links TRBV5-6 to TRBJ2-7; no definite D call. Germline V gene sequence: CDR1 SGHDT, CDR2 YYEEEE. With 2 bases removed from V and 4 bases from J, the gap between germline ends came to 16 bases. The CDR3 runs to 15 residues. The CDR3 here is CASSFARSGVYEQYF. The CDR3 DNA is TGTGCCAGCAGCTTCGCGCGATCCGGTGTTTACGAGCAGTACTTC.

The CDR3 DNA follows: TGTGCCAGCAGCATTAGCCTAGCGGTCACCTACAATGAGCAGTTCTTC. Translation gives CASSISLAVTYNEQFF. V usage is TRBV2 and J usage is TRBJ2-1; 7 bases align to TRBD2. The V and J ends lost 6 bases and 2 bases, in that order; junction bases with no gene match: 10. CDR1 is SNHLY, CDR2 FYNNEI, per germline. The CDR3 extends over 16 amino acids.

The chain uses TRBV7-5 and TRBJ1-2; TRBD1, the table's D call, lacks a check against the DNA. TRBV7-5 is shown as a pseudogene. This CDR3 has 13 amino acids. Here the CDR3 reads CVRSPTGGNGYTF. In nucleotides, the CDR3 is TGTGTCAGAAGCCCGACAGGGGGGAATGGCTACACCTTC.

The rearrangement links TRBV27 to TRBJ2-2, with TRBD1 matching over 9 bases. With 7 bases clipped from V and 4 bases from J, the junction kept 7 bases outside the gene matches. Per the germline V gene, CDR1 is MNHEY and CDR2 is SMNVEV (reference sequence). The length of the CDR3 is 15 residues. In DNA form, the CDR3 reads TGTGCCAGCACCCTAGGGACAGGGACCACCGGGGAGCTGTTTTTT. Its protein product is CASTLGTGTTGELFF.

This clone was counted a few times. The CDR3 loop reads CASSLEGTSGRGPDTQYF. CDR3 sequence (DNA): TGTGCCAGCAGCTTGGAGGGCACTAGCGGGAGAGGTCCAGATACGCAGTATTTT. The chain couples TRBV5-4 to TRBJ2-3, with TRBD2 matching 11 bases. The CDR3 sequence is 18 residues long. The trim removed 0 bases at V and 4 bases at J, leaving 10 bases unmatched. Germline values: CDR1 SGHNT, CDR2 YYREEE (reference sequence).

This clone appeared a few times. The chain recombines TRBV19 with TRBJ1-1; D unresolved. Germline assignment: CDR1 LNHDA and CDR2 SQIVND (reference sequence). The V end was cut by 4 bases, the J end by 4 bases, with 13 bases between. The CDR3 has 14 amino acids. Written as DNA, the CDR3 is TGTGCCAGTAGTAAAGAATGGGAGGGCACTGAAGCTTTCTTT. Translated, it gives CASSKEWEGTEAFF.

The chain joins TRBV27 to TRBJ1-5; TRBD1 matches at 7 bases. V was clipped by 6 bases and J by 6 bases; unmatched bases: 20. The CDR3 has 18 amino acids. Germline V lookup: CDR1 MNHEY, CDR2 SMNVEV (reference sequence). The CDR3 DNA is TGTGCCAGCAGCCGTGGAGGGGCAGGGGGTTTGGTGGGTCAGCCCCAGCATTTT. This encodes CASSRGGAGGLVGQPQHF.

This clone appeared a few times. This chain links TRBV29-1 with TRBJ2-5; D may be TRBD1 (8 bases). The CDR3 consists of 12 residues. Trimming removed 5 bases from V and 4 bases from J, with 11 bases in between. Germline V gene lookup returns CDR1 SQVTM and CDR2 ANQGSEA. The CDR3 DNA reads TGCAGCGTTACAGGGGGGGTAGAGACCCAGTACTTC. Encoded protein: CSVTGGVETQYF. The complete variable domain, with remaining parts taken from reference TRBV29-1 and TRBJ2-5, reads SAVISQKPSRDICQRGTSLTIQCQVDSQVTMMFWYRQQPGQSLTLIATANQGSEATYESGFVIDKFPISRPNLTFSTLTVSNMSPEDSSIYLCSVTGGVETQYFGPGTRLLVL.

V gene TRBV7-8 combines with J gene TRBJ2-1, with D perhaps matching TRBD1 or TRBD2 (5 bases each). The CDR3 consists of 14 residues. Looked up from germline, CDR1 is SGHVS and CDR2 is FQNEAQ. Trimming removed 4 bases at V and 4 bases at J, with 11 bases between. The DNA for the CDR3 is TGTGCCAGCAGCTCCTGGGACCGTTACAATGAGCAGTTCTTC. Translated: CASSSWDRYNEQFF.

The gene calls are TRBV19 and TRBJ2-2; 9 bases map to TRBD2. Germline V gives CDR1 LNHDA, CDR2 SQIVND (reference sequence). There are 15 residues in the CDR3. The J segment lost 5 bases and the V segment lost 7 bases, leaving 8 bases of the junction unmatched. The chain's CDR3 is CASIRGSGSTGELFF. The CDR3 DNA is TGTGCCAGTATTAGAGGTAGCGGGAGTACCGGGGAGCTGTTTTTT.

The V call is TRBV5-1, the J call TRBJ2-3, with D possibly TRBD1 on 5 matching bases. Per germline, CDR1 SGHRS and CDR2 YFSETQ. The CDR3 has 15 residues. The germline V and J ends were trimmed by 2 bases and 3 bases, with 13 bases remaining between them. This chain's CDR3 is CASSFQGRATDTQYF. The DNA of the CDR3 is TGCGCCAGCAGCTTCCAGGGCAGGGCGACAGATACGCAGTATTTT.

The rearrangement joins TRBV6-5 to TRBJ1-3; unclear D gene. The germline V gene encodes CDR1 MNHEY and CDR2 SVGAGI. The CDR3 length is 15 residues. The V end was cut by 0 bases, the J end by 2 bases, with 8 bases between. This CDR3 is CASSYSHPAGNTIYF. CDR3 nucleotide sequence: TGTGCCAGCAGTTACTCCCACCCAGCTGGAAACACCATATATTTT.